These T cell receptor beta chains were read from a single sample in a study of OX40 agonist ivuxolimab in advanced cancers. The assay was immunoSEQ multiplex PCR, and TCRdb's table has in-frame clones only and misses some. The repertoire holds about 62,000 clones, with more than 65% as singletons. Material: CD4+ or CD8+ T cells sorted from blood, obtained in a trial of the OX40 agonist ivuxolimab. These receptors were collected from an adult with an advanced solid tumor such as melanoma, head and neck, liver or kidney cancer. Both conserved end residues are part of each CDR3. The D gene is left open where the match is weak. Some rows mark clone size as missing; the rest say once, few, many or name a class of expanded clone.

clone_size: NA
d_call: TRBD1
j_call: TRBJ2-3
v_call: TRBV5-1
cdr3_length: 15
cdr3_aa: CASRRGQGGTDTQYF
cdr3_nt: TGCGCCAGCAGAAGGGGACAGGGAGGGACAGATACGCAGTATTTT

clone_size: once
d_call: NA
j_call: TRBJ2-7
v_call: TRBV7-7
cdr3_length: 12
cdr3_aa: CASSPDRREQYF
cdr3_nt: TGTGCCAGCAGCCCGGACCGCAGAGAGCAGTACTTC

clone_size: NA
d_call: NA
j_call: TRBJ1-2
v_call: TRBV28
cdr3_length: 12
cdr3_aa: CASRTPRAGYTF
cdr3_nt: TGTGCCAGCAGAACCCCCCGAGCCGGCTACACCTTC

clone_size: once
d_call: NA
j_call: TRBJ2-5
v_call: TRBV5-6
cdr3_length: 14
cdr3_aa: CASSLQGGRETQYF
cdr3_nt: TGTGCCAGCAGCCTTCAGGGAGGTCGAGAGACCCAGTACTTC

clone_size: few
d_call: NA
j_call: TRBJ1-4
v_call: TRBV19
cdr3_length: 15
cdr3_aa: CASSIGGATNEKLFF
cdr3_nt: TGTGCCAGTAGTATAGGCGGCGCAACTAATGAAAAACTGTTTTTT

clone_size: NA
d_call: TRBD1
j_call: TRBJ2-2
v_call: TRBV7-9
cdr3_length: 16
cdr3_aa: CASSLKGTGRTGELFF
cdr3_nt: TGTGCCAGCAGCTTAAAAGGGACAGGGCGCACCGGGGAGCTGTTTTTT

clone_size: NA
d_call: NA
j_call: TRBJ1-5
v_call: TRBV2
cdr3_length: 14
cdr3_aa: CASKGPAPNQPQHF
cdr3_nt: TGTGCCAGCAAGGGGCCAGCCCCCAATCAGCCCCAGCATTTT

clone_size: once
d_call: NA
j_call: TRBJ1-5
v_call: TRBV28
cdr3_length: 17
cdr3_aa: CASSLRRLGTKNQPQHF
cdr3_nt: TGTGCCAGCAGTCTAAGGCGGTTGGGGACAAAGAATCAGCCCCAGCATTTT

clone_size: NA
d_call: NA
j_call: TRBJ2-1
v_call: TRBV27
cdr3_length: 14
cdr3_aa: CASSPRQVYNEQFF
cdr3_nt: TGTGCCAGCAGTCCCCGGCAGGTCTACAATGAGCAGTTCTTC

clone_size: NA
d_call: TRBD1
j_call: TRBJ1-2
v_call: TRBV16
cdr3_length: 14
cdr3_aa: CASSPSGTAYGYTF
cdr3_nt: TGTGCCAGCAGCCCATCCGGGACAGCATATGGCTACACCTTC

clone_size: NA
d_call: TRBD2
j_call: TRBJ2-5
v_call: TRBV7-8
cdr3_length: 21
cdr3_aa: CASSLYHGLAGGPRERETQYF
cdr3_nt: TGTGCCAGCAGCTTATACCACGGACTAGCGGGGGGGCCGAGGGAGAGAGAGACCCAGTACTTC

clone_size: NA
d_call: NA
j_call: TRBJ1-2
v_call: TRBV5-8
cdr3_length: 15
cdr3_aa: CASSHAQGINYGYTF
cdr3_nt: TGTGCCAGCAGCCACGCACAGGGTATTAACTATGGCTACACCTTC

clone_size: NA
d_call: NA
j_call: TRBJ1-5
v_call: TRBV4-1
cdr3_length: 17
cdr3_aa: CASSQVSPRVSNQPQHF
cdr3_nt: TGCGCCAGCAGCCAAGTGTCCCCGAGGGTTAGCAATCAGCCCCAGCATTTT

clone_size: NA
d_call: NA
j_call: TRBJ1-2
v_call: TRBV5-1
cdr3_length: 17
cdr3_aa: CASRAVGAQGDVDGYTF
cdr3_nt: TGCGCCAGCAGAGCTGTCGGGGCCCAAGGGGATGTCGATGGCTACACCTTC

clone_size: NA
d_call: NA
j_call: TRBJ2-2
v_call: TRBV7-3
cdr3_length: 16
cdr3_aa: CASSLVGQGNTGELFF
cdr3_nt: TGTGCCAGCAGCTTAGTAGGTCAGGGGAACACCGGGGAGCTGTTTTTT

clone_size: NA
d_call: NA
j_call: TRBJ2-7
v_call: TRBV27
cdr3_length: 12
cdr3_aa: CASRKTDYEQYF
cdr3_nt: TGTGCCAGCAGAAAGACAGACTACGAGCAGTACTTC

clone_size: NA
d_call: TRBD1
j_call: TRBJ2-3
v_call: TRBV10-3
cdr3_length: 15
cdr3_aa: CAIRGDRGSTDTQYF
cdr3_nt: TGTGCCATCAGGGGGGACAGGGGCAGCACAGATACGCAGTATTTT

clone_size: NA
d_call: NA
j_call: TRBJ1-2
v_call: TRBV28
cdr3_length: 14
cdr3_aa: CASSPPSGGDGYTF
cdr3_nt: TGTGCCAGCAGTCCCCCTAGTGGGGGCGATGGCTACACCTTC

clone_size: few
d_call: NA
j_call: TRBJ1-2
v_call: TRBV2
cdr3_length: 12
cdr3_aa: CASSGNRAGYTF
cdr3_nt: TGTGCCAGCAGTGGTAACAGGGCCGGCTACACCTTC

clone_size: NA
d_call: NA
j_call: TRBJ2-7
v_call: TRBV7-2
cdr3_length: 15
cdr3_aa: CASSSGAGRRYEQYF
cdr3_nt: TGTGCCAGCAGCTCCGGGGCGGGACGGAGATACGAGCAGTACTTC

clone_size: NA
d_call: NA
j_call: TRBJ2-4
v_call: TRBV6-6
cdr3_length: 11
cdr3_aa: CASRTRTAQYF
cdr3_nt: TGTGCCAGCAGGACCAGGACCGCTCAATACTTC

clone_size: NA
d_call: NA
j_call: TRBJ2-3
v_call: TRBV27
cdr3_length: 11
cdr3_aa: CASSALDTQYF
cdr3_nt: TGTGCCAGCAGTGCCCTGGATACGCAGTATTTT

clone_size: NA
d_call: NA
j_call: TRBJ1-1
v_call: TRBV2
cdr3_length: 15
cdr3_aa: CASSEGPGEATEAFF
cdr3_nt: TGTGCCAGCAGTGAAGGGCCCGGGGAGGCCACTGAAGCTTTCTTT

clone_size: NA
d_call: TRBD2
j_call: TRBJ2-1
v_call: TRBV6-4
cdr3_length: 15
cdr3_aa: CASSQQRGGGNEQFF
cdr3_nt: TGTGCCAGCAGCCAGCAGCGGGGGGGCGGAAATGAGCAGTTCTTC

clone_size: NA
d_call: NA
j_call: TRBJ2-1
v_call: TRBV6-5
cdr3_length: 15
cdr3_aa: CASSLAPWIDNEQFF
cdr3_nt: TGTGCCAGCAGCTTAGCCCCATGGATTGACAATGAGCAGTTCTTC

clone_size: NA
d_call: TRBD2
j_call: TRBJ2-5
v_call: TRBV7-8
cdr3_length: 17
cdr3_aa: CASSLNPIAGYQETQYF
cdr3_nt: TGTGCCAGCAGCTTGAACCCAATAGCGGGGTACCAAGAGACCCAGTACTTC

clone_size: NA
d_call: NA
j_call: TRBJ1-1
v_call: TRBV2
cdr3_length: 14
cdr3_aa: CASNGGPPNTEAFF
cdr3_nt: TGTGCCAGCAACGGGGGGCCACCGAACACTGAAGCTTTCTTT

clone_size: NA
d_call: NA
j_call: TRBJ2-3
v_call: TRBV14
cdr3_length: 16
cdr3_aa: CASSQGTGSSTDTQYF
cdr3_nt: TGTGCCAGCAGCCAAGGGACGGGTTCGAGCACAGATACGCAGTATTTT

clone_size: NA
d_call: NA
j_call: TRBJ2-7
v_call: TRBV27
cdr3_length: 17
cdr3_aa: CASSSKPRPGLAYEQYF
cdr3_nt: TGTGCCAGCAGTTCAAAACCTCGTCCAGGGTTAGCCTACGAGCAGTACTTC

clone_size: NA
d_call: TRBD1
j_call: TRBJ1-3
v_call: TRBV28
cdr3_length: 15
cdr3_aa: CASSSPRDREDTIYF
cdr3_nt: TGTGCCAGCAGTTCCCCTCGGGACAGGGAAGACACCATATATTTT

clone_size: NA
d_call: NA
j_call: TRBJ1-2
v_call: TRBV5-6
cdr3_length: 12
cdr3_aa: CASSLNFGGYTF
cdr3_nt: TGTGCCAGCAGCTTGAACTTCGGTGGCTACACCTTC

clone_size: NA
d_call: TRBD2
j_call: TRBJ2-5
v_call: TRBV5-1
cdr3_length: 15
cdr3_aa: CASSLGLAGGETQYF
cdr3_nt: TGCGCCAGCAGCTTGGGACTAGCGGGGGGAGAGACCCAGTACTTC

clone_size: NA
d_call: NA
j_call: TRBJ2-7
v_call: TRBV9
cdr3_length: 13
cdr3_aa: CASSLDGYYEQYF
cdr3_nt: TGTGCCAGCAGTTTGGACGGGTACTACGAGCAGTACTTC

clone_size: NA
d_call: NA
j_call: TRBJ2-3
v_call: TRBV7-2
cdr3_length: 17
cdr3_aa: CASSDQQDHRRTDTQYF
cdr3_nt: TGTGCCAGCAGCGATCAACAGGATCACCGTCGCACAGATACGCAGTATTTT

clone_size: NA
d_call: NA
j_call: TRBJ2-3
v_call: TRBV4-2
cdr3_length: 14
cdr3_aa: CASSQEQDTDTQYF
cdr3_nt: TGTGCCAGCAGCCAAGAACAGGACACAGATACGCAGTATTTT

clone_size: NA
d_call: NA
j_call: TRBJ1-4
v_call: TRBV7-2
cdr3_length: 14
cdr3_aa: CASTAGVSNEKLFF
cdr3_nt: TGTGCCAGCACCGCGGGGGTCAGTAATGAAAAACTGTTTTTT

clone_size: NA
d_call: TRBD1
j_call: TRBJ1-6
v_call: TRBV5-4
cdr3_length: 14
cdr3_aa: CASTTFTGGSPLHF
cdr3_nt: TGTGCCAGCACTACCTTCACAGGGGGTTCACCCCTCCACTTT

clone_size: NA
d_call: NA
j_call: TRBJ2-2
v_call: TRBV9
cdr3_length: 12
cdr3_aa: CASREGPGELFF
cdr3_nt: TGTGCCAGCAGGGAGGGGCCCGGGGAGCTGTTTTTT

clone_size: NA
d_call: TRBD2
j_call: TRBJ2-1
v_call: TRBV4-1
cdr3_length: 15
cdr3_aa: CASSQVGTTHNEQFF
cdr3_nt: TGCGCCAGCAGCCAAGTGGGGACTACCCACAATGAGCAGTTCTTC

clone_size: NA
d_call: NA
j_call: TRBJ1-1
v_call: TRBV7-3
cdr3_length: 13
cdr3_aa: CASSFLGRAEAFF
cdr3_nt: TGTGCCAGCAGCTTCCTGGGACGGGCTGAAGCTTTCTTT

clone_size: once
d_call: TRBD2
j_call: TRBJ2-7
v_call: TRBV27
cdr3_length: 14
cdr3_aa: CASSFISGSHEQYF
cdr3_nt: TGTGCCAGCAGTTTCATTAGCGGGAGTCACGAGCAGTACTTC

clone_size: NA
d_call: NA
j_call: TRBJ1-6
v_call: TRBV6-4
cdr3_length: 14
cdr3_aa: CASSAVPGNSPLHF
cdr3_nt: TGTGCCAGCAGTGCCGTCCCAGGGAATTCACCCCTCCACTTT

clone_size: NA
d_call: TRBD1
j_call: TRBJ1-2
v_call: TRBV10-1
cdr3_length: 17
cdr3_aa: CASSESAVTGGTYGYTF
cdr3_nt: TGCGCCAGCAGTGAGTCAGCCGTCACAGGGGGAACGTATGGCTACACCTTC

clone_size: once
d_call: TRBD1
j_call: TRBJ1-5
v_call: TRBV6-1
cdr3_length: 18
cdr3_aa: CASSEPAGTGVNHQPQHF
cdr3_nt: TGTGCCAGCAGTGAACCGGCCGGGACAGGGGTAAATCATCAGCCCCAGCATTTT

clone_size: NA
d_call: NA
j_call: TRBJ2-1
v_call: TRBV11-1
cdr3_length: 14
cdr3_aa: CASSLARGYSEQFF
cdr3_nt: TGTGCCAGCAGCTTAGCCAGGGGTTATAGTGAGCAGTTCTTC

clone_size: NA
d_call: NA
j_call: TRBJ1-2
v_call: TRBV27
cdr3_length: 13
cdr3_aa: CASSLSGEGGYTF
cdr3_nt: TGTGCCAGCAGTTTATCCGGGGAAGGTGGCTACACCTTC

clone_size: once
d_call: TRBD2
j_call: TRBJ2-1
v_call: TRBV27
cdr3_length: 17
cdr3_aa: CASLSLGGTSGYNEQFF
cdr3_nt: TGTGCCAGCCTTTCCTTAGGGGGGACTAGCGGTTACAATGAGCAGTTCTTC

clone_size: NA
d_call: NA
j_call: TRBJ2-1
v_call: TRBV18
cdr3_length: 15
cdr3_aa: CASSPAGGIHNEQFF
cdr3_nt: TGTGCCAGCTCACCGGCAGGGGGGATTCACAATGAGCAGTTCTTC

clone_size: NA
d_call: NA
j_call: TRBJ2-5
v_call: TRBV5-1
cdr3_length: 15
cdr3_aa: CASSLGTAVQETQYF
cdr3_nt: TGCGCCAGCAGCTTAGGTACAGCTGTTCAAGAGACCCAGTACTTC

clone_size: few
d_call: NA
j_call: TRBJ2-7
v_call: TRBV2
cdr3_length: 12
cdr3_aa: CASSSQVLEQYF
cdr3_nt: TGTGCCAGCAGCAGCCAAGTGCTCGAGCAGTACTTC

clone_size: NA
d_call: TRBD1
j_call: TRBJ1-2
v_call: TRBV29-1
cdr3_length: 14
cdr3_aa: CSVGQGLASYGYTF
cdr3_nt: TGCAGCGTTGGACAGGGGCTCGCCTCCTATGGCTACACCTTC